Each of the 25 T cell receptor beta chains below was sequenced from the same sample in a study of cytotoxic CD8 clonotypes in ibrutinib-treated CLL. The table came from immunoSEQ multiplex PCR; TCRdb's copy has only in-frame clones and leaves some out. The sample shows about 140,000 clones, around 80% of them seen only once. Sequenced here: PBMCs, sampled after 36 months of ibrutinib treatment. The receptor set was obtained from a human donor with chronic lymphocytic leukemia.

The CDR3 bases are TGTGCCAGCAGTGAGGGGGGCGAGACCCAGTACTTC. Its translation is CASSEGGETQYF. V is TRBV6-5 and J is TRBJ2-5; D is possibly TRBD1 or TRBD2 (6 bases each). Germline V gene lookup returns CDR1 MNHEY and CDR2 SVGAGI. The V gene lost 5 bases and the J gene lost 5 bases, with 9 bases spanning the gap. The CDR3 is 12 residues long.

CDR3 DNA sequence: TGTGCCAGCAGCCGAGGGGGAGTAGATCAGCCCCAGCATTTT. Protein product: CASSRGGVDQPQHF. V gene TRBV5-4 combines with J gene TRBJ1-5; D is perhaps TRBD1 (6 bases). V was trimmed by 4 bases and J by 5 bases, leaving 13 bases between them. The CDR3 loop spans 14 amino acids. Germline V gene data show CDR1 as SGHNT and CDR2 as YYREEE (reference sequence).

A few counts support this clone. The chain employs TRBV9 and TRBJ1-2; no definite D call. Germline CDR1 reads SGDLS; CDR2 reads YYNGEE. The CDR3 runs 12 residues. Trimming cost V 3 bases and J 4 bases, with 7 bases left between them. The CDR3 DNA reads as TGTGCCAGCAGCGCCGAGGGCTATGGCTACACCTTC. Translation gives CASSAEGYGYTF. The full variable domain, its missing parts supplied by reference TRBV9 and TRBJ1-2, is DSGVTQTPKHLITATGQRVTLRCSPRSGDLSVYWYQQSLDQGLQFLIQYYNGEERAKGNILERFSAQQFPDLHSELNLSSLELGDSALYFCASSAEGYGYTFGSGTRLTVV.

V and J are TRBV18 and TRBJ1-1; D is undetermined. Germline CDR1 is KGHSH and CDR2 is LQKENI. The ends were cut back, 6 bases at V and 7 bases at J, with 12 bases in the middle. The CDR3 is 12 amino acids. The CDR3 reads CASSPLGSEAFF. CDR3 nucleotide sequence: TGTGCCAGCTCCCCGTTGGGGAGTGAAGCTTTCTTT.

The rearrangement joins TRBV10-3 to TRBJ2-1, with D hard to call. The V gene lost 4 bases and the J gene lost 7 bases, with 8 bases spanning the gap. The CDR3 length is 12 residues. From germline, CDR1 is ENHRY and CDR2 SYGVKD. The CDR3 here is CAISAPGNEQFF. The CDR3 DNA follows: TGTGCCATCAGTGCCCCCGGTAATGAGCAGTTCTTC.

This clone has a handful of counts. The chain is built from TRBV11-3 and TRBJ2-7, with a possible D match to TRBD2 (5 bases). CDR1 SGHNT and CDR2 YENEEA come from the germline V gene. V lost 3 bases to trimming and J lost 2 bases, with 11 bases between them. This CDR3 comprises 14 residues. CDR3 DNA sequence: TGTGCCAGCAGCTTTTCGGGGAAACCCTACGAGCAGTACTTC. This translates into CASSFSGKPYEQYF.

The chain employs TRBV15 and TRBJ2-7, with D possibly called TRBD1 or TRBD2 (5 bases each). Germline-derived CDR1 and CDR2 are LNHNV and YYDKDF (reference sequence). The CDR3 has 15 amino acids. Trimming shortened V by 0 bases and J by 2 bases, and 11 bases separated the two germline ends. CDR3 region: CATSRDRDRPYEQYF. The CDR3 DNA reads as TGTGCCACCAGCAGAGATCGGGACCGACCCTACGAGCAGTACTTC.

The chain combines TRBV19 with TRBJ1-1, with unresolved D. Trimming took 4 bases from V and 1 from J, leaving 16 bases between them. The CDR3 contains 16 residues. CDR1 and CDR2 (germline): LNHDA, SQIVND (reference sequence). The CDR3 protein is CASSSGGWAGNTEAFF. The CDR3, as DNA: TGTGCCAGTAGTAGCGGAGGATGGGCAGGGAACACTGAAGCTTTCTTT.

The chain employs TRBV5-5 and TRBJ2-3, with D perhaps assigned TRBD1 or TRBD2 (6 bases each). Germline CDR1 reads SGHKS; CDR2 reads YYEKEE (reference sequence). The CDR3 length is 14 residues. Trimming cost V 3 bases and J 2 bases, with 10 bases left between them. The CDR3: CASSSRGHTDTQYF. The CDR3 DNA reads TGTGCCAGCAGCTCTCGGGGGCACACAGATACGCAGTATTTT.

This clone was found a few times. The CDR3: CASRGDNQPQHF. The CDR3 nucleotides are TGTGCCAGTAGGGGGGACAATCAGCCCCAGCATTTT. The chain recombines TRBV6-1 with TRBJ1-5; weak D call: TRBD1 (6 bases). The CDR3 has 12 residues. The germline V gene encodes CDR1 MNHNS and CDR2 SASEGT. V lost 9 bases and J 3 bases, leaving 9 bases between the germline ends.

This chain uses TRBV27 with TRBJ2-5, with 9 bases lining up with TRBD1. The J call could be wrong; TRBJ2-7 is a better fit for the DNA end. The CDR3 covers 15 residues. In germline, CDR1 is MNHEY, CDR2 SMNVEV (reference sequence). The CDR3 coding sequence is TGTGCCAGCAGTTTCCAGGGACAGGGCTCCTACGAGCAGTACTTC. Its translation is CASSFQGQGSYEQYF.

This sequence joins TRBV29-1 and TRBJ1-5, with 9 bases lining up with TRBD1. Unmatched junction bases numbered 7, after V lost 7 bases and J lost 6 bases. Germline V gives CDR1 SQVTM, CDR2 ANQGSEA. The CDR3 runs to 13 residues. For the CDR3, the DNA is TGCAGCGCCCGGACAGGGGAGGGTCAGCCCCAGCATTTT. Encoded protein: CSARTGEGQPQHF.

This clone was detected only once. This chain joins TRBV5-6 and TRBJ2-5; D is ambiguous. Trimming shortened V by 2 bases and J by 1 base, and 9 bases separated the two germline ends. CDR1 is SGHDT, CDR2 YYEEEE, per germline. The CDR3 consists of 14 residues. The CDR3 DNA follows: TGTGCCAGCAGCTTAGATCTTACCCAAGAGACCCAGTACTTC. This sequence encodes CASSLDLTQETQYF.

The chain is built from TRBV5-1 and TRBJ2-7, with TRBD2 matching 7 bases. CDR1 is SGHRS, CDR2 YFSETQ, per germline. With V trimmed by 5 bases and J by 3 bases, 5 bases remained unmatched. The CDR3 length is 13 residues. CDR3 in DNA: TGCGCCAGCAGTAAGCAGCGGGGCTACGAGCAGTACTTC. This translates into CASSKQRGYEQYF.

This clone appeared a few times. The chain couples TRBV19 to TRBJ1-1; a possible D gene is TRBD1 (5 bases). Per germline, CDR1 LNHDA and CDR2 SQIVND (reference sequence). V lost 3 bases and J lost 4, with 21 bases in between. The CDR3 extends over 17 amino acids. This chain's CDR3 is CASSISQAGSGGTEAFF. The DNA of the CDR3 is TGTGCCAGTAGTATTTCGCAGGCCGGCTCTGGGGGCACTGAAGCTTTCTTT.

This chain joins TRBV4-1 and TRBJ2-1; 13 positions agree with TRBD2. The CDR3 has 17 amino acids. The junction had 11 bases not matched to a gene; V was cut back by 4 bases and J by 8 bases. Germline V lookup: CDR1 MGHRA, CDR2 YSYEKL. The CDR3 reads CASSRPVLTSGGDEQFF. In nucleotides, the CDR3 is TGCGCCAGCAGCCGTCCGGTGCTCACTAGCGGGGGGGATGAGCAGTTCTTC.

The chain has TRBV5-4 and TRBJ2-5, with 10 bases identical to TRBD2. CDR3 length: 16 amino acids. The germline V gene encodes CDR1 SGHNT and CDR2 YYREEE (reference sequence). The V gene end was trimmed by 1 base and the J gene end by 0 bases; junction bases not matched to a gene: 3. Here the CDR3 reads CASSLKLAGNQETQYF. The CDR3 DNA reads TGTGCCAGCAGCTTGAAACTAGCGGGGAACCAAGAGACCCAGTACTTC.

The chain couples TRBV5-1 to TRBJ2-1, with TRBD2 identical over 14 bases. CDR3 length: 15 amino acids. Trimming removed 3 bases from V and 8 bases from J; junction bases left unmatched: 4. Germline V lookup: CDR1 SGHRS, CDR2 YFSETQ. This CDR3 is CASSSGLAGGDEQFF. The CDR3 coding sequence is TGCGCCAGCAGCTCCGGACTAGCGGGAGGCGATGAGCAGTTCTTC. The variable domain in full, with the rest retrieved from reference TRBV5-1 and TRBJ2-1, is KAGVTQTPRYLIKTRGQQVTLSCSPISGHRSVSWYQQTPGQGLQFLFEYFSETQRNKGNFPGRFSGRQFSNSRSEMNVSTLELGDSALYLCASSSGLAGGDEQFFGPGTRLTVL.

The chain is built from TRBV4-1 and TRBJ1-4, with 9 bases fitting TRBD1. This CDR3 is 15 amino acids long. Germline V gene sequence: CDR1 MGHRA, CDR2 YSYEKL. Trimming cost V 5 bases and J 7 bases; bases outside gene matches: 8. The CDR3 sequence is CASSDLTGGGEKLFF. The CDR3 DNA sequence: TGCGCCAGCAGCGACCTGACAGGGGGAGGTGAAAAACTGTTTTTT.

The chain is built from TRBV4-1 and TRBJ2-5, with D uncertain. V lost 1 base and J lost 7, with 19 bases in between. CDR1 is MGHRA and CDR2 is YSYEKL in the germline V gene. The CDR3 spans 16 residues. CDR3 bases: TGCGCCAGCAGCCAAGGTGGGGAACCCTCTGCGGCGACCCAGTACTTC. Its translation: CASSQGGEPSAATQYF.

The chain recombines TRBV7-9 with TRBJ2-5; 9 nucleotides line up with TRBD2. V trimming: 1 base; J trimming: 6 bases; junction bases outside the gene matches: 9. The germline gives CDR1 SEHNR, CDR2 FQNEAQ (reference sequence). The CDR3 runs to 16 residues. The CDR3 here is CASSLGGLAGKKTQYF. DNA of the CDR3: TGTGCCAGCAGCTTAGGTGGGCTAGCGGGGAAAAAGACCCAGTACTTC.

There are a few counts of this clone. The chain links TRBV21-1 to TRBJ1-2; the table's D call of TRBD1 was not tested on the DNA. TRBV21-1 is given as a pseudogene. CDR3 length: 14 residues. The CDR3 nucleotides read TGTGCCAGCAGCGGTCCGACAGATAAGAATGGCTACACCTTC. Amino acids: CASSGPTDKNGYTF.

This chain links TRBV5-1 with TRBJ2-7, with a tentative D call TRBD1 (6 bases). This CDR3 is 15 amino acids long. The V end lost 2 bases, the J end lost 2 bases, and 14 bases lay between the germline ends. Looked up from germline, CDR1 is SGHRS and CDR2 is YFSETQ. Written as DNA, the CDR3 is TGCGCCAGCAGCTTTCGGGACAAAGGGACCTACGAGCAGTACTTC. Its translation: CASSFRDKGTYEQYF.

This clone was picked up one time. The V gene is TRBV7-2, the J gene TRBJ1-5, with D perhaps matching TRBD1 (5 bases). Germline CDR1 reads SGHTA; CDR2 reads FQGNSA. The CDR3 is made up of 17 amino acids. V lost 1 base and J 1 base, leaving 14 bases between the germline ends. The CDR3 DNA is TGTGCCAGCAGCTTAGTCGGGACCCCGAGGAGCAATCAGCCCCAGCATTTT. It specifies CASSLVGTPRSNQPQHF.

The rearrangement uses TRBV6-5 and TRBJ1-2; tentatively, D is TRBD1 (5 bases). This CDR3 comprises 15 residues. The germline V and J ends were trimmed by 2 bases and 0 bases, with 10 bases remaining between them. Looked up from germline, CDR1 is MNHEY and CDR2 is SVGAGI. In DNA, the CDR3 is TGTGCCAGCAGTTACGGCGGGGGACCTAACTATGGCTACACCTTC. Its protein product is CASSYGGGPNYGYTF.